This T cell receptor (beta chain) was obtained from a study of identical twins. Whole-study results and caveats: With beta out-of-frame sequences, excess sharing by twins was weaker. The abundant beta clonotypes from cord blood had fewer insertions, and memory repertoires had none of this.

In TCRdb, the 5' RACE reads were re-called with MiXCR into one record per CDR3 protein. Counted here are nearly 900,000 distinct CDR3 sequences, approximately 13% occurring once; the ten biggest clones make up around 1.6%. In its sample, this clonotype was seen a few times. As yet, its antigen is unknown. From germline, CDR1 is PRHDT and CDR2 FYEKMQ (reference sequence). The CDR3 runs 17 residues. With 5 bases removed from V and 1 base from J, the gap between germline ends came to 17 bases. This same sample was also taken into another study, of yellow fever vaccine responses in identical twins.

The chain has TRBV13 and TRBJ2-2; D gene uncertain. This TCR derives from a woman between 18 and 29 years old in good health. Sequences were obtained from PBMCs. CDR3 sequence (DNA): TGTGCCAGCAGCCCGATGACAACCCTGATGAACACCGGGGAGCTGTTTTTT. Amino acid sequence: CASSPMTTLMNTGELFF.